Sequencing of this TCR beta chain was carried out in a study of Ad26.COV2.S vaccination and SARS-CoV-2 variants. Study-level information: By the intramuscular route, Ad26.COV2.S was given once, or twice 56 days apart. Study results and limitations: There was a possibility that the TCR breadth and depth analyses underestimated total T cell responses. Breadth, reportedly substantial, characterized the spike-specific CD8+ and CD4+ T cell responses after vaccination.

The CDR3 sequence is 16 residues long. Germline loops: CDR1 SGHTA, CDR2 FQGNSA. V lost 4 bases to trimming and J lost 3 bases; unmatched junction nucleotides: 6. This clone showed up just once. Its antigen is still unknown. Method: immunoSEQ multiplex PCR; TCRdb's copy keeps in-frame clones and lacks some. The table has hundreds of thousands of clones, approximately 90% seen once. The treatment: around 19 received Ad26.COV2.S at low or high dose, single or two shots; roughly five received placebo; per-sample allocation not given. The samples were gathered on day 63 after the first injection of vaccine or placebo. Vaccine was an Ad26 vector expressing Wuhan-strain SARS-CoV-2 spike.

The sequence was collected from a person aged 18-60 years who received the Ad26.COV2.S COVID-19 vaccine or a placebo. Sequencing was performed on peripheral blood, taken in a trial of Ad26.COV2.S vaccine versus placebo. The chain links TRBV7-2 to TRBJ2-7; 13 positions match TRBD2. Written as DNA, the CDR3 is TGTGCCAGCAGCTCCGGACTAGCGGGAGCCGGCTACGAGCAGTACTTC. This translates into CASSSGLAGAGYEQYF.